This T cell receptor beta chain stems from a study of T cell repertoires in cytomegalovirus infection. Turning to the study itself: Recently identified HLA-C-restricted and well-studied HLA-B-restricted CMV epitopes were used. CMV infection together with matching HLA type was indicated by public TCR beta signatures.

The sample holds a few counts of this clonotype. Its specificity is unknown. Study findings and constraints: Frequencies of public TCR beta families were cumulated, and this identified carriers of CMV plus the relevant HLA. CMV-specific TCR beta clonotypes restricted by HLA-C were the ones dominating the ex vivo response.

TCRdb passed the reads through MiXCR, listing each CDR3 protein once. The sample consists of approximately 1,000,000 distinct CDR3 sequences, roughly 30% of them appearing once. The sequence came from a human donor in good health (CMV status not recorded). Some clones in this sample may be carry-over from other donors' samples. Sample: cultured CD8+ T cells from PBMCs, taken from culture after CMV antigen stimulation.

The CDR3, as DNA: TGTGCCAGCAGCTACCGGGACAGGGGAGGGCAAGAGACCCAGTACTTC. Its protein product is CASSYRDRGGQETQYF. The chain joins TRBV7-9 to TRBJ2-5; 10 positions match TRBD1. CDR3 length equals 16 residues. Germline CDR1 is SEHNR and CDR2 is FQNEAQ (reference sequence). V trimming: 4 bases; J trimming: 2 bases; junction bases outside the gene matches: 7.